Below, 8 T cell receptor beta chains from the same sample are listed, as sequenced in a study of beta chain features in type 1 diabetes. Reverse transcription of all isolated RNA meant that expressed TCRB transcripts were sequenced. The method was immunoSEQ multiplex PCR; TCRdb's version includes in-frame clones alone and lacks a portion of them. The table records 350,000 to 450,000 clones, approximately 15% of them present only once. Sequencing was performed on naive CD4+ T cells from blood. Every receptor here comes from a man aged 25 to 45 in good health.

The rearrangement links TRBV9 to TRBJ1-2; no definite D call. CDR1 is SGDLS, CDR2 YYNGEE, per germline. This CDR3 contains 14 residues. The V and J ends lost 3 bases and 6 bases respectively, with 15 bases between them. The CDR3 region is CASSGYGLVDGYTF. The CDR3 DNA follows: TGTGCCAGCAGCGGCTACGGACTTGTCGATGGCTACACCTTC.

The genes are TRBV28 and TRBJ2-1; D may be TRBD2 (5 bases). V was shortened by 7 bases and J by 8 bases, with 18 bases between the two germline ends. Germline values: CDR1 MDHEN, CDR2 SYDVKM. This CDR3 spans 14 amino acids. The CDR3 DNA reads TGTGCCAGCAAATCCTACCGGGGTTTCGATGAGCAGTTCTTC. It specifies CASKSYRGFDEQFF.

The gene calls are TRBV30 and TRBJ2-4, with unresolved D. The CDR3 is 11 residues long. The V and J ends lost 3 bases and 7 bases respectively, with 7 bases between them. Germline V lookup: CDR1 GTSNPN, CDR2 SVGIG (reference sequence). CDR3 bases: TGTGCCTGGAGCGGGTCGAACATTCAGTACTTC. Translation gives CAWSGSNIQYF.

This clone was observed a handful of times. This chain links TRBV15 with TRBJ2-2; D is unresolved. This CDR3 has 12 residues. Trimming stripped 2 bases from V and 4 bases from J, with 2 bases between. Germline-derived CDR1 and CDR2 are LNHNV and YYDKDF (reference sequence). The CDR3 spells CATSRTTGELFF. CDR3 bases: TGTGCCACCAGCAGAACCACCGGGGAGCTGTTTTTT.

This clone was picked up a small number of times. This chain uses TRBV14 with TRBJ1-5; D unclear. Trimming removed 1 base from V and 2 bases from J, with 6 bases in between. The germline gives CDR1 SGHDN, CDR2 FVKESK. The length of the CDR3 is 14 residues. CDR3 sequence reads: CASSQGLGNQPQHF. CDR3 DNA sequence: TGTGCCAGCAGCCAAGGTCTGGGCAATCAGCCCCAGCATTTT.

V gene TRBV11-2 combines with J gene TRBJ2-1, with D possibly being TRBD1 (6 bases). CDR1 and CDR2 from the germline V gene are SGHAT and FQNNGV. The length of the CDR3 is 15 residues. V was cut by 5 bases and J by 6 bases, with 17 bases left in between. This CDR3 reads CASSPLRGSLNEQFF. In nucleotides, the CDR3 is TGTGCCAGCAGCCCCCTTAGGGGGTCTCTCAATGAGCAGTTCTTC.

This clone was detected many times. V gene TRBV12-5 combines with J gene TRBJ2-5; 7 nucleotides agree with TRBD1. The CDR3 contains 12 residues. The germline V gene encodes CDR1 LGHNT and CDR2 FRNRAP. V was clipped by 7 bases and J by 8 bases; unmatched bases: 7. The CDR3 DNA reads TGTGCTAGTGCCGGACAGGCCGGAACCCAGTACTTC. Residues: CASAGQAGTQYF. Supplemented by reference TRBV12-5 and TRBJ2-5, the full variable domain reads DARVTQTPRHKVTEMGQEVTMRCQPILGHNTVFWYRQTMMQGLELLAYFRNRAPLDDSGMPKDRFSAEMPDATLATLKIQPSEPRDSAVYFCASAGQAGTQYFGPGTRLLVL.

This clone was picked up a small number of times. The same CDR3 arises from other DNA sequences in this sample as well. CDR3 loop: CASSSSSYEQYF. The CDR3 DNA is TGTGCCAGCAGCTCTAGCTCCTACGAGCAGTACTTC. The chain carries TRBV11-2 and TRBJ2-7; D unresolved. With 4 bases removed from V and 0 bases from J, the gap between germline ends came to 4 bases. CDR1 and CDR2 from the germline V gene are SGHAT and FQNNGV. CDR3 length equals 12 residues.